This T cell receptor (beta chain) appears in the sequencing data of a study of blood T cells in healthy people across ages. It was with a sample-barcoded 5' primer and a J-beta primer mix that a second PCR of roughly 7 to 12 cycles was run. In TCRdb, the 5' RACE reads were re-called with MiXCR into one record per CDR3 protein. The repertoire consists of 1,800,000 or so distinct CDR3 sequences, with about two fifths occurring once and the leading ten covering about 21%. Trimming shortened V by 2 bases and J by 10 bases, and 21 bases separated the two germline ends. The V gene's germline CDR1 is ENHRY and CDR2 SYGVKD. This CDR3 is 16 amino acids long. There were healthy Caucasian individuals from Russia, aged 6 to 90, serving as donors.

The sample comprised blood. This TCR was recovered from a human donor in good health. The chain uses TRBV10-3 and TRBJ2-1; D might be TRBD1 (5 bases). The CDR3 region has the DNA TGTGCCATCAGTGAGGTGGGGATTTTGGACAAATGGGAGCAGTTCTTC. Protein: CAISEVGILDKWEQFF.